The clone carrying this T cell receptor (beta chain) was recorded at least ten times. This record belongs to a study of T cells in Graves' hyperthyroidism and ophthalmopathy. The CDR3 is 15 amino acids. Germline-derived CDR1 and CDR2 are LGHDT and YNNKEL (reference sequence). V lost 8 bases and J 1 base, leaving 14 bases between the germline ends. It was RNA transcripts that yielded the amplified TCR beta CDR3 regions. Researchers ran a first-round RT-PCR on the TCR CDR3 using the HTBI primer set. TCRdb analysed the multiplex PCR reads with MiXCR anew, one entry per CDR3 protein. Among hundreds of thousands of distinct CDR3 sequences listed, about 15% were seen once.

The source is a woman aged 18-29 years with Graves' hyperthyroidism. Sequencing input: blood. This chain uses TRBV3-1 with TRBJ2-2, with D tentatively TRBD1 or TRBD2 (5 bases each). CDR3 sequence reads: CASRDRDLNTGELFF. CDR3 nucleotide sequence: TGTGCCAGCCGGGACCGGGACCTGAACACCGGGGAGCTGTTTTTT. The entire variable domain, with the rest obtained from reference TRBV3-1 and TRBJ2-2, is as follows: DTAVSQTPKYLVTQMGNDKSIKCEQNLGHDTMYWYKQDSKKFLKIMFSYNNKELIINETVPNRFSPKSPDKAHLNLHINSLELGDSAVYFCASRDRDLNTGELFFGEGSRLTVL.